A single sample gave rise to the 29 T cell receptor beta chains below, sequenced in a study of T cell responses to AZD1222 COVID-19 vaccine. Some clones are missing from TCRdb's copy, which holds only in-frame ones; the method was immunoSEQ multiplex PCR. The sample holds about 110,000 clones, 90% seen once. Sample: peripheral blood, taken 28 days after the second AZD1222 dose. Receptors were obtained from an adult who received the AZD1222 COVID-19 vaccine.

The chain uses TRBV9 and TRBJ2-7; 9 bases are a match to TRBD1. CDR1 and CDR2 from the germline V gene are SGDLS and YYNGEE. With V trimmed by 0 bases and J by 1 base, 2 bases remained unmatched. The CDR3 is 15 residues long. The chain's CDR3 is CASSVDRGHSYEQYF. The CDR3, as DNA: TGTGCCAGCAGCGTAGACAGGGGGCATTCCTACGAGCAGTACTTC. Using reference TRBV9 and TRBJ2-7 for the parts outside the CDR3, the full variable domain is DSGVTQTPKHLITATGQRVTLRCSPRSGDLSVYWYQQSLDQGLQFLIQYYNGEERAKGNILERFSAQQFPDLHSELNLSSLELGDSALYFCASSVDRGHSYEQYFGPGTRLTVT.

The chain has TRBV7-9 and TRBJ1-2; TRBD1 agrees at 7 bases. J gave up 8 bases and V 5 bases, and 8 bases lay outside the gene matches. Germline values: CDR1 SEHNR, CDR2 FQNEAQ (reference sequence). This CDR3 contains 13 residues. In DNA form, the CDR3 reads TGTGCCAGCAGCCGAGAGGGGGCTACGGGCTACACCTTC. This gives the protein CASSREGATGYTF.

The rearrangement links TRBV18 to TRBJ2-7; D perhaps matches TRBD2 (6 bases). The germline V gene encodes CDR1 KGHSH and CDR2 LQKENI. V was trimmed by 6 bases and J by 0 bases, leaving 15 bases between them. This CDR3 contains 15 residues. CDR3 residues: CASSPSAGISYEQYF. The CDR3 region has the DNA TGTGCCAGCTCGCCTAGCGCGGGGATCTCCTACGAGCAGTACTTC.

This clone has just a few counts. The V gene is TRBV7-2, the J gene TRBJ1-2; D gene ambiguous. CDR3 length: 12 amino acids. The V gene lost 3 bases and the J gene lost 8 bases, with 10 bases spanning the gap. Germline V gene lookup returns CDR1 SGHTA and CDR2 FQGNSA. The CDR3 sequence is CASSLRAQGYTF. The CDR3, as DNA: TGTGCCAGCAGCTTGCGGGCTCAGGGCTACACCTTC.

This chain uses TRBV30 with TRBJ1-5, with D hard to call. The V and J ends lost 3 bases and 4 bases respectively, with 13 bases between them. The CDR3 loop spans 14 amino acids. CDR1 and CDR2 from the germline V gene are GTSNPN and SVGIG (reference sequence). In DNA, the CDR3 is TGTGCCTGGAGGATCCCGGCCTCAAATCAGCCCCAGCATTTT. Translation: CAWRIPASNQPQHF.

The chain carries TRBV5-6 and TRBJ1-2; D may be TRBD1 (6 bases). The germline V gene has CDR1 SGHDT and CDR2 YYEEEE. The CDR3 spans 17 residues. Trimming pared 2 bases from V and 1 base from J, leaving 18 bases between. For the CDR3, the DNA is TGTGCCAGCAGCTTCTGGAGGGGGACCCTTTATAACTATGGCTACACCTTC. This codes for CASSFWRGTLYNYGYTF.

The chain links TRBV4-1 to TRBJ2-5; TRBD1 matches 12 bases. V lost 4 bases to trimming and J lost 4 bases; unmatched junction nucleotides: 10. The CDR3 is made up of 17 amino acids. The germline V gene has CDR1 MGHRA and CDR2 YSYEKL. This chain's CDR3 is CASSRAGTGGGGETQYF. DNA for the CDR3: TGCGCCAGCAGCCGAGCCGGGACAGGGGGCGGAGGAGAGACCCAGTACTTC.

This rearrangement joins TRBV18 to TRBJ2-3, with 10 nucleotides matching TRBD2. Germline V CDR1 and CDR2: KGHSH, LQKENI. Trimming removed 1 base from V and 4 bases from J; junction bases left unmatched: 14. The CDR3 has 19 residues. The CDR3 DNA reads as TGTGCCAGCTCACCACTTCGGTTCCCCCAGCGGGGGGGCCCAGATACGCAGTATTTT. It codes for CASSPLRFPQRGGPDTQYF. The full variable domain, its missing parts supplied by reference TRBV18 and TRBJ2-3, is NAGVMQNPRHLVRRRGQEARLRCSPMKGHSHVYWYRQLPEEGLKFMVYLQKENIIDESGMPKERFSAEFPKEGPSILRIQQVVRGDSAAYFCASSPLRFPQRGGPDTQYFGPGTRLTVL.

This clone has only one observation. The J gene is TRBJ2-7, the V gene TRBV7-8; D not resolved. The CDR3 has 14 residues. From germline, CDR1 is SGHVS and CDR2 FQNEAQ. V was cut by 1 base and J by 10 bases, with 17 bases left in between. In nucleotides, the CDR3 is TGTGCCAGCAGCTTAGAGTTGGGAAGAGTCGAACAGTACTTC. The encoded protein is CASSLELGRVEQYF.

The J gene is TRBJ1-1, the V gene TRBV7-9; D is unresolved. The CDR3 runs to 15 residues. Germline CDR1 is SEHNR and CDR2 is FQNEAQ (reference sequence). V dropped 5 bases and J dropped 0 bases, with 13 bases sitting between them. The CDR3 spells CASSTGGRLNTEAFF. For the CDR3, the DNA is TGTGCCAGCAGCACGGGAGGACGGCTGAACACTGAAGCTTTCTTT.

The V call is TRBV10-3, the J call TRBJ2-3; D is possibly TRBD1 (5 bases). Trimming pared 2 bases from V and 0 bases from J, leaving 12 bases between. Germline V gene sequence: CDR1 ENHRY, CDR2 SYGVKD. This CDR3 region has 16 residues. The CDR3, as DNA: TGTGCCATCAGTGAGCCACGGACACCTAGCACAGATACGCAGTATTTT. This encodes CAISEPRTPSTDTQYF.

This clone has only one observation. The CDR3, as DNA: TGCAGCGCGGAGAGCTTCGGGGAAAAACTGTTTTTT. This encodes CSAESFGEKLFF. The chain uses TRBV29-1 and TRBJ1-4; D is undetermined. The length of the CDR3 is 12 residues. In germline, CDR1 is SQVTM, CDR2 ANQGSEA. V was shortened by 7 bases and J by 8 bases, with 14 bases between the two germline ends.

V gene TRBV3-1 (or the pseudogene TRBV3-2) combines with J gene TRBJ1-1; D might be TRBD1 (5 bases). The V gene lost 2 bases and the J gene lost 1 base, with 8 bases spanning the gap. CDR3 length: 14 amino acids. Germline V CDR1 and CDR2: LGHDT, YNNKEL (reference sequence). CDR3 sequence: CASSQLTANTEAFF. CDR3 sequence (DNA): TGTGCCAGCAGCCAATTGACAGCGAACACTGAAGCTTTCTTT.

This clone was recorded only once. V is TRBV27 and J is TRBJ1-4; TRBD1 agrees at 7 bases. The germline CDR1 and CDR2 sequences are MNHEY and SMNVEV (reference sequence). This CDR3 is 15 amino acids long. V dropped 3 bases and J dropped 6; count of bases not matched to a gene: 7. In nucleotides, the CDR3 is TGTGCCAGCAGTTTCCGACAGGGTGAATATGAAAAACTGTTTTTT. This sequence encodes CASSFRQGEYEKLFF.

The chain combines TRBV2 with TRBJ1-3; no definite D call. CDR1 SNHLY and CDR2 FYNNEI come from the germline V gene. The CDR3 has 15 residues. V shed 4 bases and J shed 0 bases, with 10 bases lying between them. Here the CDR3 reads CASSGQTYSGNTIYF. DNA for the CDR3: TGTGCCAGCAGTGGGCAGACTTACTCTGGAAACACCATATATTTT.

The chain carries TRBV6-5 and TRBJ2-7; D may match TRBD1 or TRBD2 (5 bases each). The CDR3 runs to 15 residues. The germline V gene has CDR1 MNHEY and CDR2 SVGAGI. V was shortened by 0 bases and J by 2 bases, with 11 bases between the two germline ends. In DNA, the CDR3 is TGTGCCAGCAGTTACTCGTGGGACGGTACCTACGAGCAGTACTTC. Translated, it gives CASSYSWDGTYEQYF.

The chain is built from TRBV3-1 (or the pseudogene TRBV3-2) and TRBJ2-1, with D possibly TRBD2 on 5 matching bases. There are 12 residues in the CDR3. CDR1 LGHDT and CDR2 YNNKEL come from the germline V gene (reference sequence). The V gene lost 1 base and the J gene lost 11 bases, with 9 bases spanning the gap. CDR3 region: CASSQVYGKQFF. The DNA for the CDR3 is TGTGCCAGCAGCCAAGTTTACGGGAAGCAGTTCTTC.

The V and J genes are TRBV18 and TRBJ1-1; maybe TRBD1 (5 bases). The CDR3 is 13 amino acids. From germline, CDR1 is KGHSH and CDR2 LQKENI. V was cut by 6 bases and J by 7 bases, with 15 bases left in between. CDR3 DNA: TGTGCCAGCTCCCGGAGGGGCGCGAGTGAAGCTTTCTTT. Encoded protein: CASSRRGASEAFF. The full variable domain, rest sourced from reference TRBV18 and TRBJ1-1, is NAGVMQNPRHLVRRRGQEARLRCSPMKGHSHVYWYRQLPEEGLKFMVYLQKENIIDESGMPKERFSAEFPKEGPSILRIQQVVRGDSAAYFCASSRRGASEAFFGQGTRLTVV.

The chain uses TRBV3-1 (or the pseudogene TRBV3-2) and TRBJ1-1; D possibly corresponds to TRBD1 (5 bases). Deletions cut 4 bases from V and 11 bases from J, with 20 bases between. This CDR3 spans 14 amino acids. Looked up from germline, CDR1 is LGHDT and CDR2 is YNNKEL (reference sequence). The CDR3: CASSLGTKGPGAFF. DNA of the CDR3: TGTGCCAGCAGCCTGGGTACAAAGGGGCCAGGGGCTTTCTTT.

This chain connects TRBV5-1 to TRBJ2-7; weak D call: TRBD2 (6 bases). Per germline, CDR1 SGHRS and CDR2 YFSETQ. The CDR3 length is 12 residues. V lost 0 bases to trimming and J lost 7 bases, with 8 bases between them. The DNA of the CDR3 is TGCGCCAGCAGCTTGGGTAGCGGAGAGCAGTACTTC. It yields the protein CASSLGSGEQYF.

V usage is TRBV29-1 and J usage is TRBJ1-1; possible D gene TRBD1, 5 bases. The germline V gene encodes CDR1 SQVTM and CDR2 ANQGSEA. Trimming stripped 4 bases from V and 3 bases from J, with 15 bases between. This CDR3 spans 14 amino acids. This chain's CDR3 is CSVGAGYGDTEAFF. CDR3 coding DNA: TGCAGCGTTGGGGCAGGGTATGGGGACACTGAAGCTTTCTTT.

The rearrangement uses TRBV5-4 and TRBJ1-3; TRBD1 matches 7 bases. Germline V gene data show CDR1 as SGHNT and CDR2 as YYREEE (reference sequence). J lost 6 bases, V lost 1 base, and 7 bases had no gene match. This CDR3 comprises 15 residues. For the CDR3, the DNA is TGTGCCAGCAGCTTGAGACAGGGAATAGAAAACACCATATATTTT. This translates into CASSLRQGIENTIYF.

The J gene is TRBJ2-7, the V gene TRBV18; 10 positions agree with TRBD1. Germline lookup yields CDR1 KGHSH and CDR2 LQKENI. The CDR3 totals 15 residues. V lost 5 bases, J lost 0 bases, and 4 bases stayed unmatched. Here the CDR3 reads CASSTGQGSSYEQYF. CDR3 nucleotides: TGTGCCAGCTCAACGGGACAGGGGAGCTCCTACGAGCAGTACTTC.

The CDR3 sequence: CASSPDRGMRETQYF. In DNA form, the CDR3 reads TGTGCCAGCTCACCGGACAGGGGAATGAGAGAGACCCAGTACTTC. V and J are TRBV18 and TRBJ2-5; 9 bases are a match to TRBD1. This CDR3 spans 15 amino acids. The ends lost 3 bases at V and 4 bases at J; junction bases unmatched: 6. Germline CDR1 is KGHSH and CDR2 is LQKENI.

The chain joins TRBV6-2 or TRBV6-3 to TRBJ1-2; TRBD1 might be the D (6 bases). Germline V gives CDR1 MNHEY, CDR2 SVGEGT. This CDR3 contains 15 residues. V gave up 6 bases and J gave up 8 bases, with 22 bases separating them. CDR3 loop: CASSTRTAKEGGYTF. As DNA, the CDR3 is TGTGCCAGCAGCACCCGGACAGCTAAGGAAGGGGGCTACACCTTC.

As regards this clone: Additional DNA sequences in this sample encode the identical CDR3. V is TRBV2 and J is TRBJ1-5; 7 positions agree with TRBD1. The ends lost 3 bases at V and 7 bases at J; junction bases unmatched: 3. Germline CDR1 reads SNHLY; CDR2 reads FYNNEI. The CDR3 is made up of 13 amino acids. The CDR3 region is CASSEQGGQPQHF. The CDR3 DNA sequence: TGTGCCAGCAGTGAGCAGGGGGGGCAGCCCCAGCATTTT. Based on the CDR3 plus reference TRBV2 and TRBJ1-5, the full variable domain is EPEVTQTPSHQVTQMGQEVILRCVPISNHLYFYWYRQILGQKVEFLVSFYNNEISEKSEIFDDQFSVERPDGSNFTLKIRSTKLEDSAMYFCASSEQGGQPQHFGDGTRLSIL.

A few counts support this clone. This chain links TRBV6-5 with TRBJ2-1; D is unclear. Germline V gene sequence: CDR1 MNHEY, CDR2 SVGAGI. V lost 4 bases and J lost 5, with 15 bases in between. This CDR3 spans 15 amino acids. The CDR3 DNA sequence: TGTGCCAGCAGTTGGACCGCCTACCTCAACAATGAGCAGTTCTTC. Translating gives CASSWTAYLNNEQFF.

This chain joins TRBV7-9 and TRBJ2-7; maybe TRBD1 (6 bases). CDR1 and CDR2 (germline): SEHNR, FQNEAQ (reference sequence). V lost 4 bases to trimming and J lost 4 bases, with 17 bases between them. The CDR3 consists of 15 residues. CDR3 DNA: TGTGCCAGCAGCTCTGCGGAAGGGGGTACGTACGAGCAGTACTTC. Protein sequence: CASSSAEGGTYEQYF.

This clone came up once. The chain is built from TRBV7-9 and TRBJ1-1, with D hard to call. CDR3 size: 14 residues. Trimming took 3 bases from V and 1 from J, leaving 9 bases between them. Germline loops: CDR1 SEHNR, CDR2 FQNEAQ (reference sequence). In DNA form, the CDR3 reads TGTGCCAGCAGCTTCATTTCAGCGAACACTGAAGCTTTCTTT. Amino acid sequence: CASSFISANTEAFF.